A single sample is the source of the 25 T cell receptor beta chains below, sequenced in a study of beta chain features in type 1 diabetes (dated by TCRdb to 2016 to 2019). Library preparation used the immunoSEQ multiplex PCR assay. All of the isolated RNA was reverse transcribed with the High Capacity cDNA Reverse Transcription Kit, so expressed TCRB transcripts were sequenced. TCRdb stores this immuneACCESS table with in-frame sequences only. Part of the clones is absent; in the studies checked, under half of the shortfall reflects unresolved V genes, and no reason is known for the rest. Across this sample there are hundreds of thousands of clones, with 17% seen only once. 0.02% to 0.025% of the sample comes from the top ten. Source material: naive CD4+ T cells from blood. The cell subset or site label, read with the paper, signifies: true naive CD4+ T cells. The receptors were sampled from a young woman in good health.

This clone came up a few times. The rearrangement links TRBV28 to TRBJ2-5, with a weak D call TRBD2 (6 bases). The length of the CDR3 is 16 residues. Germline assignment: CDR1 MDHEN and CDR2 SYDVKM. The V end was cut by 7 bases, the J end by 0 bases, with 18 bases between. The CDR3 DNA is TGTGCCAGCAAATCTTGGTTGGGCGGGAACCAAGAGACCCAGTACTTC. It codes for CASKSWLGGNQETQYF.

This clone was found a few times. J is TRBJ1-1 and V is TRBV2; D is undetermined. V lost 7 bases, J lost 1 base, and 7 bases lay in between. Germline V lookup: CDR1 SNHLY, CDR2 FYNNEI. The CDR3 totals 12 residues. The CDR3 DNA sequence: TGTGCCAGCATTAGAGGGAACACTGAAGCTTTCTTT. This codes for CASIRGNTEAFF. The whole variable domain, filled in from reference TRBV2 and TRBJ1-1, reads EPEVTQTPSHQVTQMGQEVILRCVPISNHLYFYWYRQILGQKVEFLVSFYNNEISEKSEIFDDQFSVERPDGSNFTLKIRSTKLEDSAMYFCASIRGNTEAFFGQGTRLTVV.

V is TRBV15 and J is TRBJ2-7, with TRBD2 matching over 14 bases. Germline CDR1 reads LNHNV; CDR2 reads YYDKDF (reference sequence). This CDR3 has 14 amino acids. Trimming removed 3 bases from V and 9 bases from J; junction bases left unmatched: 4. The CDR3 spells CATSSGTSGSLQYF. In DNA, the CDR3 is TGTGCCACCAGCAGTGGGACTAGCGGGAGTCTGCAGTACTTC. Combining the CDR3 with reference TRBV15 and TRBJ2-7 gives the whole variable domain DAMVIQNPRYQVTQFGKPVTLSCSQTLNHNVMYWYQQKSSQAPKLLFHYYDKDFNNEADTPDNFQSRRPNTSFCFLDIRSPGLGDTAMYLCATSSGTSGSLQYFGPGTRLTVT.

The genes are TRBV6-5 and TRBJ2-5; D not resolved. This CDR3 comprises 15 residues. Germline CDR1 MNHEY, CDR2 SVGAGI. V lost 6 bases and J 5 bases, leaving 19 bases between the germline ends. The CDR3 DNA follows: TGTGCCAGCAGGGCCTACCCCTTAGGAGCGGAGACCCAGTACTTC. Its translation is CASRAYPLGAETQYF.

The chain links TRBV4-3 to TRBJ2-2, with D possibly TRBD1 on 6 matching bases. V was cut by 4 bases and J by 7 bases, with 16 bases left in between. The CDR3 covers 15 residues. Germline V lookup: CDR1 LGHNA, CDR2 YSLEER. The CDR3 coding sequence is TGCGCCAGCAGCCCGCTACAGGGTAGGGACGGGGAGCTGTTTTTT. Its translation: CASSPLQGRDGELFF.

This chain uses TRBV19 with TRBJ2-2; no reliable D call. Germline V lookup: CDR1 LNHDA, CDR2 SQIVND (reference sequence). The CDR3 extends over 14 amino acids. Between the trimmed V and J ends, which lost 0 bases and 1 base, there was a span of 3 bases. The CDR3 spells CASSIDRNTGELFF. The CDR3 DNA reads as TGTGCCAGTAGTATAGATCGGAACACCGGGGAGCTGTTTTTT.

The gene calls are TRBV7-9 and TRBJ1-1; a weak D match, TRBD1 (6 bases). This CDR3 contains 16 residues. Trimming left V 4 bases short and J 4 bases short, with 19 bases between. Germline V gene data show CDR1 as SEHNR and CDR2 as FQNEAQ (reference sequence). The CDR3 region has the DNA TGTGCCAGCAGCTCAGGCGGTAGGGGGGCGTTCACTGAAGCTTTCTTT. It encodes CASSSGGRGAFTEAFF. Drawing the rest from reference TRBV7-9 and TRBJ1-1, the complete variable domain is DTGVSQNPRHKITKRGQNVTFRCDPISEHNRLYWYRQTLGQGPEFLTYFQNEAQLEKSRLLSDRFSAERPKGSFSTLEIQRTEQGDSAMYLCASSSGGRGAFTEAFFGQGTRLTVV.

The chain is built from TRBV29-1 and TRBJ1-1, with D possibly TRBD1 on 5 matching bases. Per germline, CDR1 SQVTM and CDR2 ANQGSEA. Between the trimmed V and J ends, which lost 4 bases and 4 bases, there was a span of 25 bases. This CDR3 comprises 17 residues. The CDR3 bases are TGCAGCGTTGTTGGTTTCCCGGGGCAGCCCAGAGGCACTGAAGCTTTCTTT. Its protein is CSVVGFPGQPRGTEAFF.

The chain links TRBV4-2 to TRBJ1-1; a possible D gene is TRBD1 (5 bases). The V and J ends lost 0 bases and 0 bases respectively, with 14 bases between them. The CDR3 spans 17 residues. CDR1 and CDR2 (germline): LGHNA, YNFKEQ. The CDR3 DNA reads TGTGCCAGCAGCCAAGAGTTTAGACAGCGCTTGAACACTGAAGCTTTCTTT. Protein sequence: CASSQEFRQRLNTEAFF.

This clone has just a few counts. The rearrangement links TRBV5-1 to TRBJ2-3, with D possibly TRBD2 on 6 matching bases. The CDR3 is 15 amino acids. Germline CDR1 is SGHRS and CDR2 is YFSETQ. Trimming took 7 bases from V and 2 from J, leaving 17 bases between them. CDR3 amino acids: CASQAGTHNTDTQYF. CDR3 sequence (DNA): TGCGCCAGCCAAGCAGGGACTCATAACACAGATACGCAGTATTTT.

V gene TRBV6-5 combines with J gene TRBJ2-1, with TRBD2 as a possible D gene (6 bases). The germline gives CDR1 MNHEY, CDR2 SVGAGI. V lost 2 bases and J 9 bases, leaving 17 bases between the germline ends. The CDR3 is 15 amino acids. The CDR3 coding sequence is TGTGCCAGCAGTTACAGCTACTCCACTAGCACTGAGCAGTTCTTC. It yields the protein CASSYSYSTSTEQFF.

In its sample, this clone was seen a few times. The chain employs TRBV10-1 and TRBJ2-3; D is uncertain. The CDR3 extends over 12 amino acids. V was pared by 10 bases and J by 4 bases, with 12 bases between. The V gene's germline CDR1 is WNHNN and CDR2 SYGVQD (reference sequence). In DNA, the CDR3 is TGCGCCAACCCTTTAAGGGCAGATACGCAGTATTTT. The encoded protein is CANPLRADTQYF.

The V and J genes are TRBV7-2 and TRBJ1-2, with D possibly being TRBD1 (6 bases). The length of the CDR3 is 15 residues. The germline CDR1 and CDR2 sequences are SGHTA and FQGNSA. Trimming took 1 base from V and 8 from J, leaving 17 bases between them. CDR3 in amino acids: CASSLGVGTSQGYTF. The CDR3 DNA reads as TGTGCCAGCAGCTTAGGGGTCGGGACATCACAGGGCTACACCTTC.

This chain links TRBV27 with TRBJ2-7; TRBD1 matches 10 bases. Germline V gene lookup returns CDR1 MNHEY and CDR2 SMNVEV (reference sequence). CDR3 length equals 15 residues. Losses at the gene ends were 3 bases for V and 3 bases for J; bases not matched to a gene: 5. CDR3 nucleotide sequence: TGTGCCAGCAGTTTCGGACAGGGGGGCTACTACGAGCAGTACTTC. Encoded protein: CASSFGQGGYYEQYF.

This chain connects TRBV7-9 to TRBJ2-1; 15 bases agree with TRBD2. CDR1 SEHNR and CDR2 FQNEAQ come from the germline V gene (reference sequence). CDR3 length equals 17 residues. J was trimmed by 9 bases and V by 1 base; bases with no gene match: 7. DNA of the CDR3: TGTGCCAGCAGCTTAGGACTGGGACTAGCGGGAGGACGTGAGCAGTTCTTC. This sequence encodes CASSLGLGLAGGREQFF.

This clone has only a few counts. CDR3 region: CASSQGGQETQYF. CDR3 DNA: TGCGCCAGCAGCCAGGGGGGACAAGAGACCCAGTACTTC. The rearrangement uses TRBV4-1 and TRBJ2-5; D possibly corresponds to TRBD2 (6 bases). Germline CDR1 is MGHRA and CDR2 is YSYEKL. Trimming shortened V by 3 bases and J by 2 bases, and 7 bases separated the two germline ends. The CDR3 consists of 13 residues.

This clone has more than one count but fewer than ten. The CDR3: CATTGDREKLFF. In nucleotides, the CDR3 is TGTGCCACGACAGGGGATCGTGAAAAACTGTTTTTT. This sequence joins TRBV10-3 and TRBJ1-4; TRBD1 matches 8 bases. V gave up 10 bases and J gave up 7 bases; unmatched junction bases: 5. Germline assignment: CDR1 ENHRY and CDR2 SYGVKD. This CDR3 is built from 12 residues.

This clone has more than one count but fewer than ten. V and J are TRBV11-2 and TRBJ2-3; 7 nucleotides align to TRBD1. Germline lookup yields CDR1 SGHAT and CDR2 FQNNGV. V shed 1 base and J 2 bases; nucleotides not matched to a gene: 3. CDR3 size: 15 residues. The CDR3 loop is CASSLVQGVTDTQYF. The CDR3 coding sequence is TGTGCCAGCAGCTTAGTCCAGGGGGTCACAGATACGCAGTATTTT.

The chain couples TRBV7-2 to TRBJ2-5; TRBD1 agrees at 10 bases. Germline CDR1 SGHTA, CDR2 FQGNSA. Trimming removed 5 bases from V and 5 bases from J; junction bases left unmatched: 5. This CDR3 contains 14 residues. The CDR3 region has the DNA TGTGCCAGCAGCCCGGACAGGGGGTGGGAGACCCAGTACTTC. Translating it yields CASSPDRGWETQYF.

V gene TRBV7-2 combines with J gene TRBJ2-7; 9 bases align to TRBD2. The V gene end was trimmed by 4 bases and the J gene end by 2 bases; junction bases not matched to a gene: 6. In germline, CDR1 is SGHTA, CDR2 FQGNSA. This CDR3 has 15 residues. The CDR3 sequence is CASSSQTSGPYEQYF. CDR3 nucleotides: TGTGCCAGCAGCTCCCAGACTAGCGGTCCCTACGAGCAGTACTTC.

This sequence joins TRBV7-6 and TRBJ2-5; 9 nucleotides agree with TRBD1. The J call may be mistaken, given a closer DNA end match to TRBJ2-7. The CDR3 totals 17 residues. The V gene's germline CDR1 is SGHVS and CDR2 FNYEAQ. The CDR3 protein is CASSLGKPGQGSYEQYF. The CDR3, as DNA: TGTGCCAGCAGCTTAGGGAAGCCGGGACAGGGCTCCTACGAGCAGTACTTC.

The gene calls are TRBV18 and TRBJ2-1; 10 bases line up with TRBD2. V shed 2 bases and J 9 bases; nucleotides not matched to a gene: 13. Per the germline V gene, CDR1 is KGHSH and CDR2 is LQKENI. The CDR3 loop spans 17 amino acids. As DNA, the CDR3 is TGTGCCAGCTCACCAAAGGACACTAGCGGGAATCAGGGTGAGCAGTTCTTC. This gives the protein CASSPKDTSGNQGEQFF.

This clone was found a few times. This rearrangement joins TRBV28 to TRBJ2-1, with 7 bases lining up with TRBD1. Losses at the gene ends were 4 bases for V and 11 bases for J; bases not matched to a gene: 8. CDR3 length: 13 residues. The germline CDR1 and CDR2 sequences are MDHEN and SYDVKM. The CDR3, as DNA: TGTGCCAGCAGTTCACCCGGGACAGCTAAGCAGTTCTTC. Translating gives CASSSPGTAKQFF.

A few counts support this clone. The rearrangement uses TRBV15 and TRBJ2-1; 7 bases agree with TRBD2. The V gene end was trimmed by 1 base and the J gene end by 5 bases; junction bases not matched to a gene: 5. Germline values: CDR1 LNHNV, CDR2 YYDKDF (reference sequence). This CDR3 has 15 residues. CDR3 sequence (DNA): TGTGCCACCAGCAGAGGCGGGACTAACAACAATGAGCAGTTCTTC. This encodes CATSRGGTNNNEQFF.

This chain uses TRBV4-3 with TRBJ1-5; D is uncertain. The V end lost 0 bases, the J end lost 6 bases, and 9 bases lay between the germline ends. The germline gives CDR1 LGHNA, CDR2 YSLEER. This CDR3 spans 14 amino acids. The CDR3 nucleotides are TGCGCCAGCAGCCAAGATCATCGGGTTCAGCCCCAGCATTTT. This translates into CASSQDHRVQPQHF.